The 5 T cell receptor beta chains below were found in one sample sequenced in a study of T cells expressing NK-cell markers. Reanalyzing the 5' RACE reads, TCRdb keeps one entry per CDR3 protein, without DNA. The table for this sample gives under 600,000 distinct CDR3 sequences. The sequencing sample was made of blood T cells: a sorted CD56 or NKG2C T cell subset, CD4+ or CD8+ T cells, or bulk PBMC T cells (not recorded which). These receptors all stem from a woman in her forties or fifties in good health.

The chain recombines TRBV3-1 with TRBJ2-5; TCRdb indicates TRBD2, and absent DNA this call remains unverified. CDR1 and CDR2 (germline): LGHDT, YNNKEL (reference sequence). CDR3 length: 16 amino acids. CDR3 sequence: CASSPYFREMRETQYF.

V is TRBV5-1 and J is TRBJ2-1; the TCRdb D gene call, TRBD2, has no DNA to confirm it. CDR1 SGHRS and CDR2 YFSETQ come from the germline V gene. This CDR3 region has 18 residues. This CDR3 reads CASSFRASGLNRNNEQFF.

The chain uses TRBV29-1 and TRBJ2-2; the D call of TRBD1 rests on TCRdb alone, since no DNA is present to check it. The CDR3 length is 12 residues. Germline V gene sequence: CDR1 SQVTM, CDR2 ANQGSEA. The CDR3 sequence is CSVGGGTGELFF.

The genes are TRBV5-1 and TRBJ1-2; the TCRdb D gene call, TRBD1, has no DNA to confirm it. Germline CDR1 SGHRS, CDR2 YFSETQ. This CDR3 spans 15 amino acids. Here the CDR3 reads CASSLGPGLNLGYTF.

The chain recombines TRBV5-1 with TRBJ2-2. Germline V gives CDR1 SGHRS, CDR2 YFSETQ. The CDR3 is 13 residues long. The CDR3 loop is CASGARTTGELFF.